The rows below give T cell receptor beta chains drawn from one sample of a study of memory CD4+ T cells and cytomegalovirus serostatus. Assay: immunoSEQ multiplex PCR; the TCRdb copy retains only in-frame clones and omits some. The table shows tens of thousands of clones, with around 80% occurring only once. Sequencing was carried out using memory CD4+ T cells from blood. The receptor set was obtained from an adult in good health and CMV-seronegative. Each CDR3 is given with its conserved first and last residue.

CDR3 protein	V gene	J gene
CASSLKGYNAGELFF	TRBV28	TRBJ2-2
CASSRGGASVSGANVLTF	TRBV4-2	TRBJ2-6
CASSLPRVRGYTF	TRBV7-9	TRBJ1-2
CASSRDRYQPQHF	TRBV10-1	TRBJ1-5
CASSRDRAQPQHF	TRBV6-5	TRBJ1-5
CASSPGVSSWNTEAFF	TRBV19	TRBJ1-1
CASRKGDQPQHF	TRBV25-1	TRBJ1-5
CASSITYLDTQYF	TRBV19	TRBJ2-3
CAWSLGTQYF	TRBV30	TRBJ2-5
CASRTTTTGEGDTQYF	TRBV28	TRBJ2-3
CASSVGGGLEAFF	TRBV9	TRBJ1-1
CASSRDNLNQPQHF	TRBV2	TRBJ1-5
CASSLRAGANEQFF	TRBV5-1	TRBJ2-1
CASSPTVGAMNTEAFF	TRBV28	TRBJ1-1
CASSTRSGKNTGELFF	TRBV5-4	TRBJ2-2
CASSYLEGGNYGYTF	TRBV5-1	TRBJ1-2
CASSSGGDTQYF	TRBV7-6	TRBJ2-3
CASSLRAGNEKLFF	TRBV5-6	TRBJ1-4
CASTPEGQGRRGYTF	TRBV27	TRBJ1-2
CASSRGTGVWTEAFF	TRBV6-5	TRBJ1-1
CASSPGQNGGYTF	TRBV7-9	TRBJ1-2
CASRPQGAITEAFF	TRBV7-9	TRBJ1-1
CAWSQGLNTEAFF	TRBV30	TRBJ1-1
CASRDDRGSYNEQFF	TRBV25-1	TRBJ2-1
CASSSRGTGELFF	TRBV19	TRBJ2-2
CASSPKEGGSTDTQYF	TRBV7-8	TRBJ2-3
CATARGQGNSGANVLTF	TRBV19	TRBJ2-6
CASSLRVSGNEQYF	TRBV5-4	TRBJ2-7
CAIKEVGQGAGQPQHF	TRBV10-3	TRBJ1-5
CASSLAPSSGQDYGYTF	TRBV5-4	TRBJ1-2